The 15 T cell receptor beta chains below come from one sample, sequenced in a study of blood T cell repertoires in COVID-19. Assay used: immunoSEQ multiplex PCR; TCRdb lists only in-frame clones, some missing. This sample has roughly 250,000 clones, with 70% to 85% found just once. Sequencing was performed on peripheral blood. Receptors were obtained from a woman between 35 and 50 years old with active or convalescent COVID-19.

V gene TRBV4-2 combines with J gene TRBJ2-3; tentatively, D is TRBD1 (5 bases). The CDR3 runs 19 residues. The V gene lost 4 bases and the J gene lost 2 bases, with 25 bases spanning the gap. Germline CDR1 LGHNA, CDR2 YNFKEQ. The CDR3 region is CASSLQIRTQSPLTDTQYF. DNA of the CDR3: TGTGCCAGCAGCCTACAAATCCGGACACAAAGCCCCCTCACAGATACGCAGTATTTT.

For the CDR3, the DNA is TGTGCCAGCAGACGGAGGACAGGGGGAATGAACACTGAAGCTTTCTTT. Amino acid sequence: CASRRRTGGMNTEAFF. The chain couples TRBV5-5 to TRBJ1-1, with 10 bases aligning to TRBD1. Germline CDR1 SGHKS, CDR2 YYEKEE (reference sequence). The trim removed 5 bases at V and 0 bases at J, leaving 7 bases unmatched. The CDR3 runs to 16 residues.

This chain joins TRBV6-5 and TRBJ2-3; 8 positions match TRBD2. The CDR3 is 13 residues long. In germline, CDR1 is MNHEY, CDR2 SVGAGI. Germline trimming cut 6 bases from V and 4 bases from J; bases unmatched to any gene: 3. The CDR3 region has the DNA TGTGCCAGCAGAAGCGGGGGCGCAGATACGCAGTATTTT. It specifies CASRSGGADTQYF.

The chain links TRBV27 to TRBJ1-1; possibly TRBD1 for D (5 bases). Germline values: CDR1 MNHEY, CDR2 SMNVEV (reference sequence). This CDR3 spans 15 amino acids. V shed 7 bases and J shed 3 bases, with 18 bases lying between them. The CDR3 here is CASTEAGKQDTEAFF. Here the CDR3 DNA reads TGTGCCAGCACCGAAGCGGGAAAACAGGACACTGAAGCTTTCTTT.

The chain couples TRBV7-2 to TRBJ2-3; 8 nucleotides agree with TRBD2. The CDR3 has 16 amino acids. Germline-derived CDR1 and CDR2 are SGHTA and FQGNSA. Trimming at V came to 5 bases and at J to 4 bases, leaving 11 bases not matched to a gene. CDR3 nucleotide sequence: TGTGCCAGCAGCCCCGGCACGGGGGGGAGGGCAGATACGCAGTATTTT. The encoded protein is CASSPGTGGRADTQYF.

The V call is TRBV10-3, the J call TRBJ2-1; 7 bases line up with TRBD2. CDR3 length: 14 amino acids. CDR1 ENHRY and CDR2 SYGVKD come from the germline V gene. With 8 bases clipped from V and 5 bases from J, the junction kept 9 bases outside the gene matches. The CDR3 bases are TGTGCCATCGGGCTAGCGGATATTAACAATGAGCAGTTCTTC. It specifies CAIGLADINNEQFF.

This chain joins TRBV6-1 and TRBJ1-2; perhaps TRBD1 as D (6 bases). V was trimmed by 3 bases and J by 3 bases, leaving 23 bases between them. The CDR3 contains 18 residues. From germline, CDR1 is MNHNS and CDR2 SASEGT. The CDR3, as DNA: TGTGCCAGCAGTGAGGCTAGGCTAGGGGGGGAAACTTACTATGGCTACACCTTC. Residues: CASSEARLGGETYYGYTF.

This clone turned up a few times. The chain has TRBV6-5 and TRBJ1-3; 7 nucleotides align to TRBD1. CDR1 MNHEY and CDR2 SVGAGI come from the germline V gene. The CDR3 is made up of 16 amino acids. V shed 2 bases and J 0 bases; nucleotides not matched to a gene: 4. Here the CDR3 DNA reads TGTGCCAGCAGTTACGACAGGGCCTCCTCTGGAAACACCATATATTTT. Translation gives CASSYDRASSGNTIYF.

The genes are TRBV5-4 and TRBJ2-1, with D perhaps TRBD2 (6 bases). The V gene's germline CDR1 is SGHNT and CDR2 YYREEE (reference sequence). The CDR3 length is 13 residues. Trimming took 1 base from V and 7 from J, leaving 9 bases between them. CDR3 DNA sequence: TGTGCCAGCAGCTTGACTAGCAAGAATGAGCAGTTCTTC. Protein product: CASSLTSKNEQFF.

The J gene is TRBJ2-4, the V gene TRBV3-1 (or the pseudogene TRBV3-2), with 7 bases lining up with TRBD2. Germline-derived CDR1 and CDR2 are LGHDT and YNNKEL (reference sequence). The ends lost 5 bases at V and 7 bases at J; junction bases unmatched: 11. This CDR3 has 15 residues. DNA of the CDR3: TGTGCCAGCAGCTCCGGGGAGGGCAGGGATAACATTCAGTACTTC. This encodes CASSSGEGRDNIQYF.

The chain has TRBV30 and TRBJ2-5; 8 positions agree with TRBD1. Trimming removed 5 bases from V and 0 bases from J; junction bases left unmatched: 2. The CDR3 is 13 residues long. Looked up from germline, CDR1 is GTSNPN and CDR2 is SVGIG (reference sequence). The CDR3, as DNA: TGTGCCTGGTGGGACAGGTACCAAGAGACCCAGTACTTC. Encoded protein: CAWWDRYQETQYF.

V is TRBV5-4 and J is TRBJ2-5; D is perhaps TRBD2 (5 bases). This CDR3 spans 14 amino acids. Trimming pared 1 base from V and 5 bases from J, leaving 12 bases between. Germline V gene lookup returns CDR1 SGHNT and CDR2 YYREEE (reference sequence). The CDR3 DNA reads TGTGCCAGCAGCTTGCGGGGTTATCTGGAGACCCAGTACTTC. Protein product: CASSLRGYLETQYF.

This clone was seen once. The chain links TRBV9 to TRBJ2-2; perhaps TRBD2 as D (6 bases). The CDR3 has 14 amino acids. Trimming took 0 bases from V and 6 from J, leaving 9 bases between them. Germline assignment: CDR1 SGDLS and CDR2 YYNGEE. The chain's CDR3 is CASSVVGGAGELFF. The CDR3 DNA sequence: TGTGCCAGCAGCGTAGTTGGAGGGGCCGGGGAGCTGTTTTTT.

V is TRBV2 and J is TRBJ1-2; TRBD1 matches at 8 bases. Trimming took 10 bases from V and 4 from J; bases not matched to a gene: 8. Germline CDR1 is SNHLY and CDR2 is FYNNEI. The CDR3 has 13 amino acids. The CDR3 protein is CATSTTGGYGYTF. CDR3 DNA: TGTGCCACCTCCACCACAGGGGGCTATGGCTACACCTTC.

This sequence joins TRBV5-4 and TRBJ1-6, with TRBD1 identical over 9 bases. Unmatched junction bases numbered 12, after V lost 4 bases and J lost 10 bases. The germline V gene encodes CDR1 SGHNT and CDR2 YYREEE (reference sequence). The CDR3 is 16 amino acids. The CDR3 DNA sequence: TGTGCCAGCAGCCAGGGGGATACAGGGGGCATATCACCCCTCCACTTT. Its translation: CASSQGDTGGISPLHF. Full variable domain (missing parts from reference TRBV5-4 and TRBJ1-6): ETGVTQSPTHLIKTRGQQVTLRCSSQSGHNTVSWYQQALGQGPQFIFQYYREEENGRGNFPPRFSGLQFPNYSSELNVNALELDDSALYLCASSQGDTGGISPLHFGNGTRLTVT.